What follows are 17 T cell receptor beta chains derived from one specimen sequenced in a study of blood T cell repertoires in COVID-19. Assay used: immunoSEQ multiplex PCR; TCRdb lists only in-frame clones, some missing. The sample records 250,000 to 300,000 clones, approximately 90% being singletons. Sequenced sample: peripheral blood. These receptors originate from a man aged 35 to 55 with acute or convalescent COVID-19.

In its sample, this clone was seen once. The CDR3 sequence is CASSLGGGIKFAGYTF. The CDR3 nucleotides read TGTGCCAGCAGCCTCGGCGGGGGGATTAAGTTCGCTGGCTACACCTTC. This rearrangement joins TRBV5-8 to TRBJ1-2; D perhaps matches TRBD1 (5 bases). Germline V lookup: CDR1 SGHTS, CDR2 YDEGEE. Trimming took 4 bases from V and 7 from J, leaving 23 bases between them. CDR3 length: 16 amino acids.

The rearrangement uses TRBV9 and TRBJ1-2, with 8 bases lining up with TRBD1. Germline-derived CDR1 and CDR2 are SGDLS and YYNGEE. The CDR3 runs to 15 residues. Trimming took 4 bases from V and 9 from J; bases not matched to a gene: 14. The chain's CDR3 is CASSLEGQGADSYTF. DNA for the CDR3: TGTGCCAGCAGCCTAGAGGGGCAGGGGGCTGATAGCTACACCTTC.

The chain couples TRBV6-5 to TRBJ2-5, with TRBD1 matching over 9 bases. Germline V lookup: CDR1 MNHEY, CDR2 SVGAGI. V lost 8 bases and J lost 6; bases outside the gene matches: 10. CDR3 length equals 14 residues. The CDR3 loop is CASRRTGALQTQYF. Written as DNA, the CDR3 is TGTGCCAGCCGTCGGACAGGGGCCCTTCAGACCCAGTACTTC.

This rearrangement joins TRBV2 to TRBJ2-2; D is uncertain. The V end lost 8 bases, the J end lost 4 bases, and 14 bases lay between the germline ends. The CDR3 is 14 amino acids. Germline-derived CDR1 and CDR2 are SNHLY and FYNNEI. CDR3 DNA: TGTGCCAGCCGCTTGGGCCTTTCCACCGGGGAGCTGTTTTTT. This encodes CASRLGLSTGELFF.

This CDR3 is CASSPPGTGGDEQFF. CDR3 bases: TGCGCCAGCAGCCCCCCCGGGACAGGGGGCGATGAGCAGTTCTTC. This chain joins TRBV5-1 and TRBJ2-1, with TRBD1 matching over 12 bases. This CDR3 is 15 amino acids long. Looked up from germline, CDR1 is SGHRS and CDR2 is YFSETQ. V shed 4 bases, J shed 8 bases, and the junction held 7 bases outside the gene matches. Complete variable domain (other parts from reference TRBV5-1 and TRBJ2-1): KAGVTQTPRYLIKTRGQQVTLSCSPISGHRSVSWYQQTPGQGLQFLFEYFSETQRNKGNFPGRFSGRQFSNSRSEMNVSTLELGDSALYLCASSPPGTGGDEQFFGPGTRLTVL.

The chain is built from TRBV11-3 and TRBJ2-1; 12 bases line up with TRBD1. CDR1 and CDR2 from the germline V gene are SGHNT and YENEEA. The CDR3 has 16 amino acids. The V gene end was trimmed by 2 bases and the J gene end by 8 bases; junction bases not matched to a gene: 7. The CDR3 spells CASSLQWGTGGDEQFF. In nucleotides, the CDR3 is TGTGCCAGCAGCTTACAATGGGGGACAGGGGGCGATGAGCAGTTCTTC.

This chain connects TRBV4-2 to TRBJ2-2; 11 bases align to TRBD2. Germline-derived CDR1 and CDR2 are LGHNA and YNFKEQ. The CDR3 consists of 14 residues. V gave up 7 bases and J gave up 5 bases; unmatched junction bases: 3. CDR3 loop: CASTRTSGTGELFF. Written as DNA, the CDR3 is TGTGCCAGCACCCGGACTAGCGGGACCGGGGAGCTGTTTTTT.

The J gene is TRBJ2-7, the V gene TRBV27, with D maybe TRBD2 (5 bases). The germline V gene encodes CDR1 MNHEY and CDR2 SMNVEV (reference sequence). The CDR3 sequence is 13 residues long. Trimming stripped 3 bases from V and 7 bases from J, with 13 bases between. CDR3 nucleotides: TGTGCCAGCAGTTTCACACCTTCGGGGGAGCAGTACTTC. Amino acid sequence: CASSFTPSGEQYF.

The chain is built from TRBV23-1 and TRBJ1-2; 7 bases are a match to TRBD1. TRBV23-1 is an ORF, and what it does is uncertain. The V gene end was trimmed by 7 bases and the J gene end by 7 bases; junction bases not matched to a gene: 6. The CDR3 loop spans 12 amino acids. CDR3 protein: CASIETGSGYTF. The CDR3 DNA follows: TGCGCCAGCATAGAGACAGGGAGTGGCTACACCTTC.

V gene TRBV11-2 combines with J gene TRBJ2-3; D is unresolved. Germline values: CDR1 SGHAT, CDR2 FQNNGV. The CDR3 extends over 15 amino acids. With 2 bases removed from V and 0 bases from J, the gap between germline ends came to 9 bases. The chain's CDR3 is CASSLISTSTDTQYF. CDR3 bases: TGTGCCAGCAGCTTAATAAGTACTAGCACAGATACGCAGTATTTT.

The CDR3, as DNA: TGTGCCAGCCAGGGAAGGGCTAATGAAAAACTGTTTTTT. Its translation is CASQGRANEKLFF. The rearrangement uses TRBV19 and TRBJ1-4, with D possibly being TRBD1 (5 bases). Germline V gene lookup returns CDR1 LNHDA and CDR2 SQIVND (reference sequence). V lost 9 bases and J 3 bases, leaving 11 bases between the germline ends. CDR3 length equals 13 residues.

The chain combines TRBV12-5 with TRBJ1-6; D unclear. The germline gives CDR1 LGHNT, CDR2 FRNRAP. Trimming pared 0 bases from V and 0 bases from J, leaving 9 bases between. The CDR3 sequence is 17 residues long. The CDR3 loop reads CASGLVRGSSYNSPLHF. CDR3 DNA sequence: TGTGCTAGTGGTTTGGTACGAGGGAGCTCCTATAATTCACCCCTCCACTTT.

The CDR3 loop reads CASSLNFGRGESYNSPLHF. DNA of the CDR3: TGTGCCAGCAGCTTAAATTTTGGGAGGGGAGAGTCCTATAATTCACCCCTCCACTTT. The J gene is TRBJ1-6, the V gene TRBV11-2, with D maybe TRBD1 (5 bases). V was cut by 2 bases and J by 1 base, with 18 bases left in between. Germline V gene lookup returns CDR1 SGHAT and CDR2 FQNNGV. The CDR3 spans 19 residues.

The chain recombines TRBV5-4 with TRBJ2-6; 7 bases match TRBD1. Germline assignment: CDR1 SGHNT and CDR2 YYREEE (reference sequence). Trimming at V came to 5 bases and at J to 3 bases, leaving 5 bases not matched to a gene. The CDR3 contains 15 residues. In nucleotides, the CDR3 is TGTGCCAGCAGTGATACAGGGGTTGGGGCCAACGTCCTGACTTTC. This sequence encodes CASSDTGVGANVLTF.

The chain uses TRBV6-5 and TRBJ2-1; D possibly corresponds to TRBD2 (6 bases). Trimming stripped 7 bases from V and 7 bases from J, with 14 bases between. Germline V gene data show CDR1 as MNHEY and CDR2 as SVGAGI. The CDR3 sequence is 13 residues long. CDR3 region: CASMGTHTNEQFF. In DNA, the CDR3 is TGTGCCAGCATGGGGACTCATACGAATGAGCAGTTCTTC.

This chain uses TRBV5-1 with TRBJ2-5; perhaps TRBD1 as D (5 bases). Trimming stripped 5 bases from V and 3 bases from J, with 14 bases between. CDR3 length equals 14 residues. The V gene's germline CDR1 is SGHRS and CDR2 YFSETQ. The CDR3 DNA is TGCGCCAGCAGTCCCAATACAGGAAAAGAGACCCAGTACTTC. Residues: CASSPNTGKETQYF. The full variable domain, its missing parts supplied by reference TRBV5-1 and TRBJ2-5, is KAGVTQTPRYLIKTRGQQVTLSCSPISGHRSVSWYQQTPGQGLQFLFEYFSETQRNKGNFPGRFSGRQFSNSRSEMNVSTLELGDSALYLCASSPNTGKETQYFGPGTRLLVL.

The V call is TRBV4-2, the J call TRBJ1-4; D unresolved. CDR1 LGHNA and CDR2 YNFKEQ come from the germline V gene. V shed 0 bases and J shed 5 bases, with 13 bases lying between them. This CDR3 is 16 amino acids long. The CDR3 sequence: CASSQEGGTANEKLFF. The CDR3 bases are TGTGCCAGCAGCCAAGAGGGAGGCACGGCCAATGAAAAACTGTTTTTT.